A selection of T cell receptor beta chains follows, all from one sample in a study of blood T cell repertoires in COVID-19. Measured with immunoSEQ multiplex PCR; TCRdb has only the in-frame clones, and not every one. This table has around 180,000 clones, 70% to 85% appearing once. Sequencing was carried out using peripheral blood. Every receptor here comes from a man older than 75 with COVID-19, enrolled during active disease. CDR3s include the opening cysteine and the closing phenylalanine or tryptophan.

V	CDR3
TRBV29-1	CSAPGQAANNNEQFF
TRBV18	CASSLATGGNTEAFF
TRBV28	CASSSAGFYGYTF
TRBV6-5	CASSYRGGVQPQHF
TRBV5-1	CASSLDRGGDNEQFF
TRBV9	CASSVVPRSSYNEQFF
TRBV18	CASSPNWEEYGYTF
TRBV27	CASSYREGFYEQYF
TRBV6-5	CASSRTGPPLPQHF
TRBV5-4	CASSLRLAGGQDTQYF
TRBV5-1	CASSLGQGVVNTEAFF
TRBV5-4	CASSSYTGELFF
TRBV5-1	CASSPGDILSNQPQHF
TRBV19	CASMRTGGTGELFF
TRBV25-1	CASSRQSLTEAFF
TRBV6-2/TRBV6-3	CASSYSGEQFF
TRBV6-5	CASSLGTGGKETQYF
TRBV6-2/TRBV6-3	CASSLPSSNTEAFF
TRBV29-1	CSVEKMELGTGQGAYEQYF
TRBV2	CASRVTTGTEAFF
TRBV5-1	CASSQGHENQPQHF
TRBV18	CASSMGRNEKLFF
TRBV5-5	CASSPQVERGLEKLFF
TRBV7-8	CASSRGQGGLAEAFF
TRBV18	CASSQDRNYGYTF
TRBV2	CASSREGNQPQHF
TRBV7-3	CASSLRDRVTEAFF
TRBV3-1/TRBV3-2	CASSRTGVGTYGYTF
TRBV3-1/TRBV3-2	CASSQGTGVAAFF
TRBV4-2	CASSQADRENSPLHF
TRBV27	CASSFSGMVYGYTF
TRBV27	CASSFLRQGGNIQYF
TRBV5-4	CASSTGPNDNSPLHF
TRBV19	CASSMARQGRKLFF
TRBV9	CASSANGQGAGVYGYTF
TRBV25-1	CASSPTGQGRGDEKLFF
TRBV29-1	CSVEGPQGEQYF
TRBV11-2	CASSLDQGSGQYF
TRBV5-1	CASTRDSNSPLHF
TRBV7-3	CASSLRGWGTEAFF
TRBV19	CASSINRGEPQHF
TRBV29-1	CSVELADYGYTF
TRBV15	CATSRDPPGTRNQPQHF
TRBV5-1	CASMIEGSSYNEQFF
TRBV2	CASSAGTGPGSPLHF
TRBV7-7	CASSVGTASTDTQYF
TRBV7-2	CASSLIRDGYTF
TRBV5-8	CASSPAVTGGETQYF
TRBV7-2	CASSLVAKAFF
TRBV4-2	CASSQAPPHTDTQYF